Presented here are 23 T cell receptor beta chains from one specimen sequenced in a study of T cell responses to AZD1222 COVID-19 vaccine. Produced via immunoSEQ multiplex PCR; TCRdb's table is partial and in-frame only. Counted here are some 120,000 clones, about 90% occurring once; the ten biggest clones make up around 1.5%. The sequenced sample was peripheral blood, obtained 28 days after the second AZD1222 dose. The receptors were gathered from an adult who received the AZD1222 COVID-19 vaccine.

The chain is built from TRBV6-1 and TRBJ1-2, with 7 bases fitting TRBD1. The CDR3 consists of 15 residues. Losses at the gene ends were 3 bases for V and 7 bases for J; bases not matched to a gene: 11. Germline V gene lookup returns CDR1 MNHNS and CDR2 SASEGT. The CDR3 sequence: CASSESGQTWSGYTF. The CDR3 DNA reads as TGTGCCAGCAGTGAGTCGGGACAGACCTGGAGTGGCTACACCTTC.

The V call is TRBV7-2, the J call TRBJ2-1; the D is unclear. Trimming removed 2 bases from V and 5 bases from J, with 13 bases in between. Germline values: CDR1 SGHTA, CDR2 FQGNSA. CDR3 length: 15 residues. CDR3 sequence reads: CASSLSGDRHNEQFF. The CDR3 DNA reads TGTGCCAGCAGCTTAAGTGGGGATCGTCACAATGAGCAGTTCTTC.

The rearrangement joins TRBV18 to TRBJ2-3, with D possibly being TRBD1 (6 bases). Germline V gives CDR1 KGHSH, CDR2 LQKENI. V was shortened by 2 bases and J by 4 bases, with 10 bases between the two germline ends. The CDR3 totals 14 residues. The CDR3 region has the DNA TGTGCCAGCTCACCAAAGGACAGATCAGATACGCAGTATTTT. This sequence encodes CASSPKDRSDTQYF.

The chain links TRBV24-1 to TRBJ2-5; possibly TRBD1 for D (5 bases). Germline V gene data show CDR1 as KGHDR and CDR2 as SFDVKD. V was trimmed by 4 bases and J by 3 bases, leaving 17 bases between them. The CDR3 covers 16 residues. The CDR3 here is CATSDPTATEKETQYF. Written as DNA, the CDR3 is TGTGCCACCAGTGACCCGACCGCGACAGAAAAAGAGACCCAGTACTTC.

CDR3: CASRLRGARGNTEAFF. The CDR3 DNA reads as TGCGCCAGCAGGCTTCGCGGCGCCAGGGGGAACACTGAAGCTTTCTTT. This chain uses TRBV23-1 with TRBJ1-1, with TRBD1 as a possible D gene (6 bases). TRBV23-1 qualifies as an ORF whose function is uncertain. The CDR3 length is 16 residues. V was shortened by 6 bases and J by 1 base, with 18 bases between the two germline ends.

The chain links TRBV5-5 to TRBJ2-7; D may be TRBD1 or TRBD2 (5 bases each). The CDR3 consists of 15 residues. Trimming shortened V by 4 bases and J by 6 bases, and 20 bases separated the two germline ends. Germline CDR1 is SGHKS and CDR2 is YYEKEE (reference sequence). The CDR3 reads CASSDPGQGVVEQYF. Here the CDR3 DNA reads TGTGCCAGCAGCGATCCGGGGCAGGGAGTCGTCGAGCAGTACTTC.

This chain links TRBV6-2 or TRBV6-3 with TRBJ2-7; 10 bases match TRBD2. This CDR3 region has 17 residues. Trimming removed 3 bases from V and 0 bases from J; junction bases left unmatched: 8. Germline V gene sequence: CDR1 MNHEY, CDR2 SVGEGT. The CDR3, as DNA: TGTGCCAGCAGTTATGCTAGCGGGAGAGGGAGCTCCTACGAGCAGTACTTC. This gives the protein CASSYASGRGSSYEQYF.

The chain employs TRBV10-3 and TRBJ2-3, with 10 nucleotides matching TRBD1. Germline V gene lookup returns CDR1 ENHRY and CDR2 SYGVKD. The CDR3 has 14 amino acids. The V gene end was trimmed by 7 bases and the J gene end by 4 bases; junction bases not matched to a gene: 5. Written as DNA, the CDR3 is TGTGCCATCATGGCGGGGACAGGGGCAGATACGCAGTATTTT. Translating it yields CAIMAGTGADTQYF.

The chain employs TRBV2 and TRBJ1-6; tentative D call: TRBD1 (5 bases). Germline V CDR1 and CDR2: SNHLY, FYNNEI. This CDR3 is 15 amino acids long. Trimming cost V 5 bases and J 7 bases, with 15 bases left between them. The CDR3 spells CASSLQGVDNSPLHF. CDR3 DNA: TGTGCCAGCAGTCTTCAGGGCGTGGACAATTCACCCCTCCACTTT.

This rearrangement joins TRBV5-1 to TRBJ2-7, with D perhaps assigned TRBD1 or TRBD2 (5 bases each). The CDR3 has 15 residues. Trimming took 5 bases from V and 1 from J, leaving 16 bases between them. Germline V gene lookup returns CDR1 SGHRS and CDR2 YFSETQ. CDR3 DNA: TGCGCCAGCAGTGGTTTACCGGGGCCGTCCTACGAGCAGTACTTC. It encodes CASSGLPGPSYEQYF.

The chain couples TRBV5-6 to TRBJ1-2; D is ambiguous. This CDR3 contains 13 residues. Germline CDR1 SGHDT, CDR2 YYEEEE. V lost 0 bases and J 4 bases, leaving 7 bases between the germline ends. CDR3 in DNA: TGTGCCAGCAGCTTGGGGCAGGTCTATGGCTACACCTTC. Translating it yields CASSLGQVYGYTF. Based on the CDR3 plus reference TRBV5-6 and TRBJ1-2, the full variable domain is DAGVTQSPTHLIKTRGQQVTLRCSPKSGHDTVSWYQQALGQGPQFIFQYYEEEERQRGNFPDRFSGHQFPNYSSELNVNALLLGDSALYLCASSLGQVYGYTFGSGTRLTVV.

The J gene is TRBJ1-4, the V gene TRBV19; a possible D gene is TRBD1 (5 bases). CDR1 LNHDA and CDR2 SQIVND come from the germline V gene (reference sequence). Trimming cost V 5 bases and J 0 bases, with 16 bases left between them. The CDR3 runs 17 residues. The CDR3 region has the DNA TGTGCCAGTAGTCCCTACGGAACAGGAACAACTAATGAAAAACTGTTTTTT. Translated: CASSPYGTGTTNEKLFF. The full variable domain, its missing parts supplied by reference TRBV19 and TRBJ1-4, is DGGITQSPKYLFRKEGQNVTLSCEQNLNHDAMYWYRQDPGQGLRLIYYSQIVNDFQKGDIAEGYSVSREKKESFPLTVTSAQKNPTAFYLCASSPYGTGTTNEKLFFGSGTQLSVL.

This chain's CDR3 is CASSTGATNEKLFF. The DNA of the CDR3 is TGCGCCAGCAGCACGGGGGCAACTAATGAAAAACTGTTTTTT. The chain couples TRBV5-1 to TRBJ1-4; tentative D call: TRBD1 (5 bases). V was shortened by 4 bases and J by 0 bases, with 7 bases between the two germline ends. CDR3 size: 14 residues. The germline V gene has CDR1 SGHRS and CDR2 YFSETQ. Full variable domain (missing parts from reference TRBV5-1 and TRBJ1-4): KAGVTQTPRYLIKTRGQQVTLSCSPISGHRSVSWYQQTPGQGLQFLFEYFSETQRNKGNFPGRFSGRQFSNSRSEMNVSTLELGDSALYLCASSTGATNEKLFFGSGTQLSVL.

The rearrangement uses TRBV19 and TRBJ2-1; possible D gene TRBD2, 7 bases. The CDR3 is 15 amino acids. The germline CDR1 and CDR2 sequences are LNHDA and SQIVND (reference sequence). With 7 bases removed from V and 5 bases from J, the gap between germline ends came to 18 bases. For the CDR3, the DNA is TGTGCCAGTACCATCAGCGGGACATTGAACAATGAGCAGTTCTTC. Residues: CASTISGTLNNEQFF.

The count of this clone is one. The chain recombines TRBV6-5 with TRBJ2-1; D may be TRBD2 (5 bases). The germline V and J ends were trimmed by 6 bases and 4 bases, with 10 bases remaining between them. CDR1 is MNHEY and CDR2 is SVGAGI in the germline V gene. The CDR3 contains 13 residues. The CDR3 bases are TGTGCCAGCAGAGAGGGAGTGTACAATGAGCAGTTCTTC. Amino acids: CASREGVYNEQFF.

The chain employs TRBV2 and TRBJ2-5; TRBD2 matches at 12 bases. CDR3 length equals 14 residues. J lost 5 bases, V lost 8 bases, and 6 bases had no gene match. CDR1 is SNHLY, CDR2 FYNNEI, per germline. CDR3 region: CASRGLAGRETQYF. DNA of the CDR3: TGTGCCAGCCGTGGACTAGCGGGAAGGGAGACCCAGTACTTC.

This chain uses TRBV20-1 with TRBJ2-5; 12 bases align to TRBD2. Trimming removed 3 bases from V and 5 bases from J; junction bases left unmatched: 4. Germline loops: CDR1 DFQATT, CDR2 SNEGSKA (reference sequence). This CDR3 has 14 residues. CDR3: CSASRLAGDETQYF. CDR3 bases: TGCAGTGCTAGTAGACTAGCGGGGGATGAGACCCAGTACTTC.

The CDR3, as DNA: TGTGCCAGTAGTATGGCGGTAGACACAGATACGCAGTATTTT. Translation: CASSMAVDTDTQYF. This chain uses TRBV19 with TRBJ2-3, with no clear D. CDR3 size: 14 residues. The germline V and J ends were trimmed by 3 bases and 2 bases, with 9 bases remaining between them. Germline CDR1 and CDR2: LNHDA and SQIVND (reference sequence).

For the CDR3, the DNA is TGTGCCAGCAGCGCTTCTCAGGGCCTCGGGCCATCACCCAAAAACATTCAGTACTTC. Encoded protein: CASSASQGLGPSPKNIQYF. The rearrangement joins TRBV9 to TRBJ2-4; TRBD1 might be the D (5 bases). Deletions cut 3 bases from V and 2 bases from J, with 24 bases between. This CDR3 region has 19 residues. Germline V gene lookup returns CDR1 SGDLS and CDR2 YYNGEE.

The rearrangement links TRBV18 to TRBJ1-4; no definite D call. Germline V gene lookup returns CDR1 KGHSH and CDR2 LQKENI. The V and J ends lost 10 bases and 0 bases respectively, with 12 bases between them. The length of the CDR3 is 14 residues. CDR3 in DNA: TGTGCCACAAAGATAGATGCAACTAATGAAAAACTGTTTTTT. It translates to CATKIDATNEKLFF.

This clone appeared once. As DNA, the CDR3 is TGTGCCAGCAGCTACAGGGAACCCACTGAAGCTTTCTTT. Its translation is CASSYREPTEAFF. J is TRBJ1-1 and V is TRBV7-9; a weak D match, TRBD1 (6 bases). Per the germline V gene, CDR1 is SEHNR and CDR2 is FQNEAQ (reference sequence). V was cut by 4 bases and J by 4 bases, with 10 bases left in between. There are 13 residues in the CDR3.

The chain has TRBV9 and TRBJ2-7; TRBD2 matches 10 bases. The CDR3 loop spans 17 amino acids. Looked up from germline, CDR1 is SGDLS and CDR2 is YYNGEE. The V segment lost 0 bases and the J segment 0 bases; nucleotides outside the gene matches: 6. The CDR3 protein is CASSVGGLASSSYEQYF. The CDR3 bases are TGTGCCAGCAGCGTAGGGGGACTAGCGTCGAGCTCCTACGAGCAGTACTTC.

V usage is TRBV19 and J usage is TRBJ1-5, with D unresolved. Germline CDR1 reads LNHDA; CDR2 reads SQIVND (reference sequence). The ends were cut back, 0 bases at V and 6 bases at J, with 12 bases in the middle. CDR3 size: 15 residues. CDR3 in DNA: TGTGCCAGTAGTATAGATGCCAGATCGAGTCAGCCCCAGCATTTT. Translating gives CASSIDARSSQPQHF. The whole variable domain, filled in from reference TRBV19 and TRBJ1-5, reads DGGITQSPKYLFRKEGQNVTLSCEQNLNHDAMYWYRQDPGQGLRLIYYSQIVNDFQKGDIAEGYSVSREKKESFPLTVTSAQKNPTAFYLCASSIDARSSQPQHFGDGTRLSIL.